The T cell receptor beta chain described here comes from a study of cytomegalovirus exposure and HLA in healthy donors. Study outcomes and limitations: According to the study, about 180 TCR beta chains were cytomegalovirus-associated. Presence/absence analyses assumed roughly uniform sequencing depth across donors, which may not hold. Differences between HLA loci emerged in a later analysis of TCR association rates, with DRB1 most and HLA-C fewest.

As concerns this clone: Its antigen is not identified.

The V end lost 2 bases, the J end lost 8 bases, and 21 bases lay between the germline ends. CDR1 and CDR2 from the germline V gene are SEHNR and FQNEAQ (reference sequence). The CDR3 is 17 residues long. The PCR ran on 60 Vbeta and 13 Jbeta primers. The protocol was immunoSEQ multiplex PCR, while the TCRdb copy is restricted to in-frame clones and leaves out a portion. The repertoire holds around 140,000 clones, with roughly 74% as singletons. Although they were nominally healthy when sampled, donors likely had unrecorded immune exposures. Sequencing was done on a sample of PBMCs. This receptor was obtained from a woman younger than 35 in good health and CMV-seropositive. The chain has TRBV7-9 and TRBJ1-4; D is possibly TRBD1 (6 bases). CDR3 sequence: CASSLKSILRGHEKLFF. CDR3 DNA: TGTGCCAGCAGCTTAAAATCTATTCTCAGGGGACACGAAAAACTGTTTTTT.